Presented here are 26 T cell receptor beta chains from one specimen sequenced in a study of T cells after yellow fever vaccination. From the 5' RACE reads, TCRdb called clonotypes with MiXCR, one entry per CDR3 protein. Counted here are some 300,000 distinct CDR3 sequences, 8.7% occurring once; the ten biggest clones make up about 3.7%. This material consisted of CD4+ T cells sorted from PBMCs, taken 5 days after the yellow fever booster vaccination. The origin of the receptors is a man aged 18 to 30 who received the YFV17D yellow fever vaccine.

The chain couples TRBV7-9 to TRBJ2-7; possibly TRBD1 for D (5 bases). Trimming took off 7 bases at V and 0 bases at J, with 13 bases between the two ends. This CDR3 region has 14 residues. Germline CDR1 and CDR2: SEHNR and FQNEAQ (reference sequence). The CDR3 loop reads CASTRLDISYEQYF. The CDR3 nucleotides are TGTGCCAGCACACGCCTGGACATCTCCTACGAGCAGTACTTC.

In this sample, this clonotype turned up a few times. The genes are TRBV6-2 or TRBV6-3 and TRBJ2-3; 7 bases agree with TRBD1. After removal of 7 bases from V and 0 bases from J, the junction contained 10 bases not matched to a gene. Germline loops: CDR1 MNHEY, CDR2 SVGEGT. The CDR3 loop spans 16 amino acids. CDR3 region: CASTTGDSPSTDTQYF. The CDR3 DNA follows: TGTGCCAGCACCACAGGGGACAGCCCTAGCACAGATACGCAGTATTTT.

The rearrangement uses TRBV5-1 and TRBJ2-5, with a weak D call TRBD2 (7 bases). There are 14 residues in the CDR3. CDR1 and CDR2 from the germline V gene are SGHRS and YFSETQ. Trimming cost V 2 bases and J 3 bases, with 11 bases left between them. CDR3 residues: CASSFAGDKETQYF. The DNA for the CDR3 is TGCGCCAGCAGCTTCGCGGGGGACAAAGAGACCCAGTACTTC.

This clonotype was seen at least ten times. The rearrangement uses TRBV5-6 and TRBJ2-5; D gene ambiguous. Trimming took 2 bases from V and 3 from J, leaving 5 bases between them. This CDR3 has 12 residues. Germline V gives CDR1 SGHDT, CDR2 YYEEEE. The CDR3, as DNA: TGTGCCAGCAGCTTCAACGAAGAGACCCAGTACTTC. This gives the protein CASSFNEETQYF.

As regards this clonotype: It may be a read error: a sequence one base away is much more abundant. This chain joins TRBV6-4 and TRBJ2-3; D is uncertain. There are 13 residues in the CDR3. Germline V gene sequence: CDR1 MRHNA, CDR2 SNTAGT. The CDR3 sequence is CASSDSKGRTQCF. DNA of the CDR3: TGTGCCAGCAGTGACTCGAAGGGCAGAACGCAGTGTTTT.

V and J are TRBV4-1 and TRBJ1-5; possible D gene TRBD1, 6 bases. Germline V lookup: CDR1 MGHRA, CDR2 YSYEKL. The CDR3 has 16 amino acids. The V end was cut by 3 bases, the J end by 4 bases, with 16 bases between. The CDR3: CASSHSPLTGNQPQHF. CDR3 DNA sequence: TGCGCCAGCAGCCATAGCCCACTTACAGGGAATCAGCCCCAGCATTTT.

The V call is TRBV4-3, the J call TRBJ1-2; 8 bases are shared with TRBD1. Germline-derived CDR1 and CDR2 are LGHNA and YSLEER. The CDR3 extends over 14 amino acids. Trimming removed 4 bases from V and 6 bases from J; junction bases left unmatched: 7. The CDR3 spells CASSRQAGGHGYTF. Here the CDR3 DNA reads TGCGCCAGCAGCCGCCAGGCAGGGGGCCATGGCTACACCTTC.

The V gene is TRBV5-1, the J gene TRBJ1-2; 7 bases are shared with TRBD1. Germline values: CDR1 SGHRS, CDR2 YFSETQ. V lost 0 bases, J lost 7 bases, and 0 bases stayed unmatched. The CDR3 is 12 residues long. CDR3 nucleotide sequence: TGCGCCAGCAGCTTGGACAGGGGTGGCTACACCTTC. It codes for CASSLDRGGYTF.

This clonotype appeared many times. The chain carries TRBV19 and TRBJ1-5; no firm D call. The CDR3 is 13 amino acids. The V gene lost 3 bases and the J gene lost 5 bases, with 8 bases spanning the gap. Germline V gene sequence: CDR1 LNHDA, CDR2 SQIVND (reference sequence). This CDR3 is CASSIRLDQPQHF. CDR3 DNA sequence: TGTGCCAGTAGTATCCGGCTAGATCAGCCCCAGCATTTT.

This clonotype was seen a few times. This rearrangement joins TRBV19 to TRBJ2-6; a weak D match, TRBD1 (5 bases). Trimming left V 3 bases short and J 1 base short, with 10 bases between. CDR3 length: 16 amino acids. Germline values: CDR1 LNHDA, CDR2 SQIVND (reference sequence). The CDR3 sequence is CASSIFPGSGANVLTF. DNA of the CDR3: TGTGCCAGTAGTATCTTTCCAGGGTCTGGGGCCAACGTCCTGACTTTC.

This clonotype appeared a few times. The V gene is TRBV6-1, the J gene TRBJ2-1; TRBD1 is a possible D gene (5 bases). Per the germline V gene, CDR1 is MNHNS and CDR2 is SASEGT. V was trimmed by 4 bases and J by 7 bases, leaving 11 bases between them. This CDR3 has 13 residues. CDR3 residues: CASSGQPRNEQFF. The DNA for the CDR3 is TGTGCCAGCAGTGGACAGCCGAGAAATGAGCAGTTCTTC.

This clonotype has a handful of counts. The chain recombines TRBV7-9 with TRBJ1-5; 7 bases align to TRBD1. The ends lost 6 bases at V and 2 bases at J; junction bases unmatched: 1. The germline V gene has CDR1 SEHNR and CDR2 FQNEAQ (reference sequence). The CDR3 spans 13 residues. The CDR3 coding sequence is TGTGCCAGCAGTGACAGGGGCAATCAGCCCCAGCATTTT. The encoded protein is CASSDRGNQPQHF.

This clonotype was seen at least ten times. V gene TRBV25-1 combines with J gene TRBJ2-7, with TRBD2 as a possible D gene (6 bases). The CDR3 is 17 amino acids. Germline CDR1 and CDR2: MGHDK and SYGVNS. The V end was cut by 2 bases, the J end by 7 bases, with 24 bases between. Here the CDR3 reads CASSEDVGGTPRGEQYF. In DNA, the CDR3 is TGTGCCAGCAGTGAAGACGTGGGGGGAACCCCTAGAGGAGAGCAGTACTTC.

This clonotype was seen more than once but under ten times. V gene TRBV5-8 combines with J gene TRBJ1-2; D is unclear. Germline values: CDR1 SGHTS, CDR2 YDEGEE. The V end lost 0 bases, the J end lost 7 bases, and 10 bases lay between the germline ends. This CDR3 is built from 13 residues. CDR3 in amino acids: CASSLVAEGGYTF. The CDR3 bases are TGTGCCAGCAGCTTGGTGGCAGAGGGTGGCTACACCTTC.

This clonotype came up many times. The V call is TRBV20-1, the J call TRBJ1-6; 8 bases line up with TRBD1. V lost 5 bases and J lost 8; bases outside the gene matches: 8. CDR3 length equals 14 residues. Germline values: CDR1 DFQATT, CDR2 SNEGSKA (reference sequence). The CDR3 is CSAFGQGIHSPLHF. The CDR3 DNA reads TGCAGTGCTTTCGGACAGGGCATTCATTCACCCCTCCACTTT.

In its sample, this clonotype was seen a few times. V and J are TRBV28 and TRBJ2-7; 7 bases are a match to TRBD1. J gave up 6 bases and V 8 bases, and 10 bases lay outside the gene matches. The germline CDR1 and CDR2 sequences are MDHEN and SYDVKM. This CDR3 has 13 residues. CDR3 sequence reads: CASRRQGGLEQYV. The CDR3 bases are TGTGCCAGCCGCCGACAGGGTGGGCTCGAGCAGTACGTC.

This clonotype was seen only a few times. V is TRBV28 and J is TRBJ1-4, with 8 bases lining up with TRBD1. Trimming cost V 7 bases and J 8 bases; bases outside gene matches: 9. The CDR3 extends over 14 amino acids. The V gene's germline CDR1 is MDHEN and CDR2 SYDVKM. This CDR3 reads CASNPDRAREKLFF. As DNA, the CDR3 is TGTGCCAGCAACCCGGACAGGGCTCGGGAAAAACTGTTTTTT.

This clonotype occurred many times. CDR3 sequence (DNA): TGTGCCAGCAGCCGTGGGGGACTAGCGGGGGTGGCCTACAATGAGCAGTTCTTC. The encoded protein is CASSRGGLAGVAYNEQFF. This chain joins TRBV6-1 and TRBJ2-1, with 14 bases fitting TRBD2. The CDR3 is 18 residues long. The V segment lost 6 bases and the J segment 2 bases; nucleotides outside the gene matches: 9. Germline V gene lookup returns CDR1 MNHNS and CDR2 SASEGT.

The DNA for the CDR3 is TGTGCCAGCAGGTCCCCCCTGGGGGCCAACGTCCTGACTTTC. Translating it yields CASRSPLGANVLTF. The chain uses TRBV6-2 or TRBV6-3 and TRBJ2-6, with D unresolved. Trimming took off 6 bases at V and 4 bases at J, with 10 bases between the two ends. The CDR3 is 14 amino acids. Germline-derived CDR1 and CDR2 are MNHEY and SVGEGT.

This clonotype was detected many times. The V gene is TRBV7-2, the J gene TRBJ1-6, with D maybe TRBD1 (6 bases). Trimming took off 6 bases at V and 9 bases at J, with 21 bases between the two ends. Germline V gives CDR1 SGHTA, CDR2 FQGNSA. The CDR3 is 16 amino acids. CDR3 sequence (DNA): TGTGCCAGCAGTACCCAACAGGGTGTAATGAGTTCACCCCTCCACTTT. Amino acid sequence: CASSTQQGVMSSPLHF.

This clonotype was found many times. This chain uses TRBV20-1 with TRBJ2-1; weak D call: TRBD1 (7 bases). The length of the CDR3 is 12 residues. The germline CDR1 and CDR2 sequences are DFQATT and SNEGSKA (reference sequence). V lost 3 bases and J 10 bases, leaving 13 bases between the germline ends. The CDR3 is CSAREGALEQFF. The CDR3 DNA is TGCAGTGCTAGGGAGGGGGCGCTGGAGCAGTTCTTC.

The CDR3: CSVGDGGLQPQHF. In DNA, the CDR3 is TGCAGCGTTGGGGACGGGGGGCTTCAGCCCCAGCATTTT. J is TRBJ1-5 and V is TRBV29-1; possibly TRBD1 for D (6 bases). This CDR3 spans 13 amino acids. In germline, CDR1 is SQVTM, CDR2 ANQGSEA. V dropped 4 bases and J dropped 6 bases, with 13 bases sitting between them.

The gene calls are TRBV13 and TRBJ1-1; 7 nucleotides line up with TRBD1. V lost 3 bases to trimming and J lost 3 bases; unmatched junction nucleotides: 13. Per the germline V gene, CDR1 is PRHDT and CDR2 is FYEKMQ (reference sequence). This CDR3 has 17 residues. The chain's CDR3 is CASSFAAGGLLDTEAFF. CDR3 sequence (DNA): TGTGCCAGCAGCTTCGCGGCAGGGGGATTGCTGGACACTGAAGCTTTCTTT.

There are many counts of this clonotype. V and J are TRBV5-1 and TRBJ2-5; the D gene could be TRBD1 or TRBD2 (5 bases each). This CDR3 spans 15 amino acids. CDR1 is SGHRS and CDR2 is YFSETQ in the germline V gene. V lost 4 bases, J lost 1 base, and 14 bases lay in between. In DNA, the CDR3 is TGCGCCAGCAGCCGGGGCCCCAGCGGCCAAGAGACCCAGTACTTC. Its translation: CASSRGPSGQETQYF.

This clonotype appeared a few times. This chain connects TRBV7-7 to TRBJ2-5, with a weak D call TRBD1 (5 bases). The CDR3 has 13 amino acids. The germline gives CDR1 SSHAT, CDR2 FNYEAQ (reference sequence). The V end lost 1 base, the J end lost 9 bases, and 12 bases lay between the germline ends. The CDR3 spells CASSLEGPSPQYF. The CDR3 nucleotides are TGTGCCAGCAGCTTAGAGGGGCCGTCTCCCCAGTACTTC.

This clonotype was detected only a few times. The CDR3 nucleotides are TGTGCCAGCTCACCCCCGACCCGGGACAGGGCGGGCTACACCTTC. It yields the protein CASSPPTRDRAGYTF. The chain is built from TRBV18 and TRBJ1-2; 9 bases align to TRBD1. The germline V gene encodes CDR1 KGHSH and CDR2 LQKENI. The CDR3 is made up of 15 amino acids. Unmatched junction bases numbered 10, after V lost 3 bases and J lost 8 bases.